Each of the 31 T cell receptor beta chains below was sequenced from the same sample in a study of CD8 T cells in ankylosing spondylitis. MiXCR was run by TCRdb on the 5' RACE reads, yielding one entry per CDR3 protein. The data contain approximately 28,000 distinct CDR3 sequences, 7.9% of them singletons. Input material: blood. These receptors all come from a male donor with ankylosing spondylitis or in good health (not recorded which).

This clonotype has a handful of counts. The V and J genes are TRBV9 and TRBJ2-3, with TRBD1 as a possible D gene (6 bases). The CDR3 covers 14 residues. Germline V gives CDR1 SGDLS, CDR2 YYNGEE. The V gene lost 0 bases and the J gene lost 7 bases, with 12 bases spanning the gap. The CDR3 DNA reads TGTGCCAGCAGCGTAGCAGGGGACGTAAATACGCAGTATTTT. The encoded protein is CASSVAGDVNTQYF.

The chain recombines TRBV6-2 or TRBV6-3 with TRBJ2-3; 9 positions match TRBD2. Germline CDR1 reads MNHEY; CDR2 reads SVGEGT. The CDR3 totals 15 residues. After removal of 9 bases from V and 4 bases from J, the junction contained 11 bases not matched to a gene. CDR3 nucleotides: TGTGCCAGTCATCGCGGGGGGGCCGTTTCAGATACGCAGTATTTT. Its protein is CASHRGGAVSDTQYF.

This clonotype came up many times. The chain couples TRBV13 to TRBJ2-4, with D perhaps being TRBD1 or TRBD2 (5 bases each). The V gene lost 2 bases and the J gene lost 0 bases, with 11 bases spanning the gap. CDR3 size: 16 residues. Germline V CDR1 and CDR2: PRHDT, FYEKMQ (reference sequence). This chain's CDR3 is CASSLKGPVAKNIQYF. CDR3 nucleotides: TGTGCCAGCAGCTTAAAGGGACCGGTAGCCAAAAACATTCAGTACTTC.

This clonotype was seen at least ten times. J is TRBJ2-3 and V is TRBV20-1, with 13 bases fitting TRBD2. The CDR3 is 20 residues long. J was trimmed by 4 bases and V by 4 bases; bases with no gene match: 20. Germline V gene lookup returns CDR1 DFQATT and CDR2 SNEGSKA (reference sequence). The DNA for the CDR3 is TGCAGTGCTATCCTACAAGGGGGACTAGCGGGATATGGGTCATCAGATACGCAGTATTTT. Translation: CSAILQGGLAGYGSSDTQYF.

Ten or more counts support this clonotype. The V call is TRBV7-8, the J call TRBJ2-1, with 10 positions matching TRBD2. CDR3 length equals 16 residues. V was clipped by 8 bases and J by 4 bases; unmatched bases: 11. The germline gives CDR1 SGHVS, CDR2 FQNEAQ. The CDR3 coding sequence is TGTGCCAGCTCGACAGCGGGGGGGCCGCCTTACAATGAGCAGTTCTTC. Translated: CASSTAGGPPYNEQFF.

The chain couples TRBV6-6 to TRBJ1-5; D is undetermined. V was cut by 7 bases and J by 4 bases, with 17 bases left in between. From germline, CDR1 is MNHNY and CDR2 SVGAGI (reference sequence). CDR3 size: 15 residues. CDR3 nucleotide sequence: TGTGCCAGCACCCAAGGCGGGCAGCCAAATCAGCCCCAGCATTTT. Residues: CASTQGGQPNQPQHF.

The V call is TRBV5-4, the J call TRBJ2-2; no definite D call. The ends were cut back, 6 bases at V and 0 bases at J, with 9 bases in the middle. The germline gives CDR1 SGHNT, CDR2 YYREEE (reference sequence). This CDR3 is built from 14 residues. CDR3 loop: CASKLQPNTGELFF. CDR3 nucleotides: TGTGCCAGCAAGTTACAGCCGAACACCGGGGAGCTGTTTTTT.

Many counts were recorded for this clonotype. The V call is TRBV27, the J call TRBJ2-3; D is perhaps TRBD1 (5 bases). CDR3 size: 16 residues. Germline CDR1 reads MNHEY; CDR2 reads SMNVEV (reference sequence). V lost 1 base and J lost 6, with 17 bases in between. The CDR3 loop reads CASSLYQGSSGDTQYF. The DNA for the CDR3 is TGTGCCAGCAGTTTATATCAGGGCAGCTCAGGGGATACGCAGTATTTT.

This clonotype came up a few times. The chain couples TRBV28 to TRBJ2-1; D uncertain. The germline V and J ends were trimmed by 7 bases and 3 bases, with 4 bases remaining between them. CDR1 MDHEN and CDR2 SYDVKM come from the germline V gene. CDR3 length: 11 amino acids. The CDR3 DNA sequence: TGTGCCAGCACCTTCTACAATGAGCAGTTCTTC. Amino acid sequence: CASTFYNEQFF.

In the case of this clonotype: The junction does not match germline at one end; this may be a read error. The chain employs TRBV7-9 and TRBJ2-7, with D tentatively TRBD1 or TRBD2 (5 bases each). CDR3 length: 10 residues. The germline V gene has CDR1 SEHNR and CDR2 FQNEAQ (reference sequence). In nucleotides, the CDR3 is TGTGCCAGCAGCCCTGGGACGGCTGACTTC. This sequence encodes CASSPGTADF. Filled out from reference TRBV7-9 and TRBJ2-7, the complete variable domain reads DTGVSQNPRHKITKRGQNVTFRCDPISEHNRLYWYRQTLGQGPEFLTYFQNEAQLEKSRLLSDRFSAERPKGSFSTLEIQRTEQGDSAMYLCASSPGTADFGPGTRLTVT.

The CDR3 DNA is TGTGCCAGCAGCCGAAGGCAGGGGTCCGCGGGGGTGGTGGAAAAACTGTTTTTT. It yields the protein CASSRRQGSAGVVEKLFF. The chain joins TRBV6-1 to TRBJ1-4, with a weak D call TRBD1 (6 bases). V lost 6 bases to trimming and J lost 8 bases, with 28 bases between them. Germline assignment: CDR1 MNHNS and CDR2 SASEGT. CDR3 length equals 18 residues.

This clonotype was found many times. One end of the junction varies from germline; a read error may be responsible. The rearrangement joins TRBV15 to TRBJ2-7; no clear D gene. This CDR3 has 13 amino acids. Germline-derived CDR1 and CDR2 are LNHNV and YYDKDF (reference sequence). CDR3 sequence reads: CATSIFRSSEQYF. CDR3 DNA: TGTGCCACCAGCATTTTCCGTTCCTCCGAGCAGTACTTC.

The chain is built from TRBV11-3 and TRBJ1-1; 8 bases are a match to TRBD1. CDR3 length equals 14 residues. The germline gives CDR1 SGHNT, CDR2 YENEEA. J was trimmed by 4 bases and V by 5 bases; bases with no gene match: 6. In DNA, the CDR3 is TGTGCCAGCAGCCCAGGACAGGGTTTCACTGAAGCTTTCTTT. This gives the protein CASSPGQGFTEAFF.

This clonotype was detected many times. This chain's CDR3 is CASSGRDRGDSPLHF. CDR3 nucleotide sequence: TGCGCCAGCAGCGGGCGGGACAGGGGCGATTCACCCCTCCACTTT. V usage is TRBV4-3 and J usage is TRBJ1-6, with TRBD1 matching over 10 bases. The V and J ends lost 5 bases and 8 bases, in that order; junction bases with no gene match: 6. The CDR3 contains 15 residues. The germline gives CDR1 LGHNA, CDR2 YSLEER.

This clonotype was seen ten or more times. The chain combines TRBV28 with TRBJ2-7; the D is unclear. This CDR3 has 13 amino acids. Germline V CDR1 and CDR2: MDHEN, SYDVKM. The V end was cut by 5 bases, the J end by 0 bases, with 8 bases between. This CDR3 is CASSLTASYEQYF. The CDR3 DNA sequence: TGTGCCAGCAGTCTTACAGCCTCCTACGAGCAGTACTTC. The full variable domain, with the rest looked up from reference TRBV28 and TRBJ2-7, is DVKVTQSSRYLVKRTGEKVFLECVQDMDHENMFWYRQDPGLGLRLIYFSYDVKMKEKGDIPEGYSVSREKKERFSLILESASTNQTSMYLCASSLTASYEQYFGPGTRLTVT.

This clonotype was counted only a few times. The chain combines TRBV19 with TRBJ2-1; the D is unclear. CDR3 length: 11 residues. V was clipped by 5 bases and J by 7 bases, with 6 bases between them. Germline V gives CDR1 LNHDA, CDR2 SQIVND (reference sequence). The CDR3 DNA reads TGTGCCAGTAGTCTCCGGAATGAGCAGTTCTTC. Its translation is CASSLRNEQFF.

This clonotype was counted at least ten times. The J gene is TRBJ2-2, the V gene TRBV9, with D perhaps matching TRBD2 (5 bases). Germline CDR1 and CDR2: SGDLS and YYNGEE. This CDR3 has 14 residues. The V end was cut by 5 bases, the J end by 3 bases, with 11 bases between. The CDR3: CASRERSYTGELFF. In DNA, the CDR3 is TGTGCCAGCAGGGAGCGGTCCTACACCGGGGAGCTGTTTTTT.

The rearrangement uses TRBV20-1 and TRBJ1-5; D is undetermined. The CDR3 extends over 16 amino acids. In germline, CDR1 is DFQATT, CDR2 SNEGSKA (reference sequence). Trimming took 7 bases from V and 0 from J, leaving 19 bases between them. The CDR3 sequence is CSGVGLKQYSNQPQHF. CDR3 nucleotides: TGCAGTGGGGTGGGCCTCAAACAGTATAGCAATCAGCCCCAGCATTTT.

This sequence joins TRBV4-3 and TRBJ2-3, with no clear D. V lost 0 bases, J lost 0 bases, and 10 bases lay in between. The CDR3 extends over 16 amino acids. CDR1 and CDR2 from the germline V gene are LGHNA and YSLEER. CDR3 in DNA: TGCGCCAGCAGCCAAGAGGCTACAACTAGCACAGATACGCAGTATTTT. Its protein is CASSQEATTSTDTQYF.

This chain uses TRBV12-3 or TRBV12-4 with TRBJ2-3, with 7 bases that match TRBD1. V dropped 6 bases and J dropped 2; count of bases not matched to a gene: 5. The CDR3 contains 14 residues. In DNA form, the CDR3 reads TGTGCCAGCAGCCCGGGACAGACCACAGATACGCAGTATTTT. The encoded protein is CASSPGQTTDTQYF.

The J gene is TRBJ2-1, the V gene TRBV7-2, with TRBD2 matching over 10 bases. Trimming took 7 bases from V and 15 from J; bases not matched to a gene: 15. This CDR3 contains 14 residues. From germline, CDR1 is SGHTA and CDR2 FQGNSA. CDR3 bases: TGTGCCAGCACACCGGGACTAGCGAGCCGAGGTGGGTTCTTC. Its translation: CASTPGLASRGGFF.

This clonotype came up a few times. This chain connects TRBV7-9 to TRBJ1-4; 7 bases agree with TRBD1. V was clipped by 4 bases and J by 11 bases; unmatched bases: 4. The V gene's germline CDR1 is SEHNR and CDR2 FQNEAQ (reference sequence). The CDR3 contains 12 residues. The CDR3 DNA sequence: TGTGCCAGCAGCTCCACAGGGGATAAACTGTTTTTT. Its translation is CASSSTGDKLFF.

In this sample, this clonotype turned up many times. The V and J genes are TRBV7-9 and TRBJ2-3, with TRBD1 matching over 9 bases. This CDR3 region has 15 residues. Trimming at V came to 4 bases and at J to 3 bases, leaving 5 bases not matched to a gene. Germline CDR1 is SEHNR and CDR2 is FQNEAQ (reference sequence). The DNA of the CDR3 is TGTGCCAGCAGCTCCGGGACAGGGCATACAGATACGCAGTATTTT. The encoded protein is CASSSGTGHTDTQYF.

The chain has TRBV6-5 and TRBJ1-1, with D unresolved. This CDR3 has 12 residues. The V gene lost 4 bases and the J gene lost 4 bases, with 7 bases spanning the gap. Germline lookup yields CDR1 MNHEY and CDR2 SVGAGI. The CDR3 sequence is CASSSQPTEAFF. The CDR3 DNA is TGTGCCAGCAGTTCCCAGCCCACTGAAGCTTTCTTT.

The gene calls are TRBV7-8 and TRBJ2-7; 9 bases agree with TRBD1. Germline CDR1 reads SGHVS; CDR2 reads FQNEAQ. This CDR3 is 14 amino acids long. Trimming cost V 6 bases and J 6 bases; bases outside gene matches: 9. CDR3 protein: CASSYPGTGSEQYV. The CDR3 coding sequence is TGTGCCAGCAGTTACCCCGGGACAGGGTCCGAGCAGTACGTC.

The sample holds many counts of this clonotype. This chain links TRBV29-1 with TRBJ2-2; D is uncertain. The CDR3 totals 13 residues. The germline V gene has CDR1 SQVTM and CDR2 ANQGSEA. V dropped 4 bases and J dropped 6 bases, with 12 bases sitting between them. CDR3 protein: CSVAVGLAGELFF. The CDR3 DNA follows: TGCAGCGTTGCAGTAGGGTTAGCCGGGGAGCTGTTTTTT.

This rearrangement joins TRBV5-1 to TRBJ2-1; 8 nucleotides match TRBD2. The ends lost 0 bases at V and 8 bases at J; junction bases unmatched: 13. Germline CDR1 SGHRS, CDR2 YFSETQ. There are 17 residues in the CDR3. The CDR3 sequence is CASSLVGTGRAGDEQFF. The CDR3 DNA reads as TGCGCCAGCAGCTTGGTAGGTACCGGGAGGGCCGGCGATGAGCAGTTCTTC. Supplemented by reference TRBV5-1 and TRBJ2-1, the full variable domain reads KAGVTQTPRYLIKTRGQQVTLSCSPISGHRSVSWYQQTPGQGLQFLFEYFSETQRNKGNFPGRFSGRQFSNSRSEMNVSTLELGDSALYLCASSLVGTGRAGDEQFFGPGTRLTVL.

This clonotype was seen more than once but under ten times. The chain links TRBV5-1 to TRBJ2-2; D possibly corresponds to TRBD1 (6 bases). Trimming cost V 3 bases and J 9 bases, with 18 bases left between them. The CDR3 consists of 15 residues. CDR1 and CDR2 from the germline V gene are SGHRS and YFSETQ. The chain's CDR3 is CASSYTTGSWRELFF. The CDR3 nucleotides read TGCGCCAGCAGCTATACAACAGGGAGTTGGAGGGAGCTGTTTTTT. The whole variable domain, remainder taken from reference TRBV5-1 and TRBJ2-2, is KAGVTQTPRYLIKTRGQQVTLSCSPISGHRSVSWYQQTPGQGLQFLFEYFSETQRNKGNFPGRFSGRQFSNSRSEMNVSTLELGDSALYLCASSYTTGSWRELFFGEGSRLTVL.

V is TRBV12-3 or TRBV12-4 and J is TRBJ2-2; TRBD2 matches at 13 bases. This CDR3 is built from 16 residues. Unmatched junction bases numbered 8, after V lost 6 bases and J lost 7 bases. The CDR3 loop reads CASRPDGTSGIGELFF. The CDR3 DNA is TGTGCCAGCAGACCAGATGGGACTAGCGGGATCGGGGAGCTGTTTTTT.

J is TRBJ2-2 and V is TRBV12-3 or TRBV12-4; weak D call: TRBD2 (5 bases). Trimming took 4 bases from V and 4 from J, leaving 13 bases between them. This CDR3 is built from 15 residues. The CDR3 loop is CASSYDGERTGELFF. DNA for the CDR3: TGTGCCAGCAGTTATGACGGGGAGCGCACCGGGGAGCTGTTTTTT.

This clonotype was counted a few times. The V call is TRBV7-2, the J call TRBJ2-7; D perhaps matches TRBD1 (5 bases). The CDR3 length is 13 residues. CDR1 is SGHTA and CDR2 is FQGNSA in the germline V gene. Trimming took off 5 bases at V and 7 bases at J, with 15 bases between the two ends. The CDR3 spells CASSQDTEWEQYF. In DNA form, the CDR3 reads TGTGCCAGCAGCCAGGACACCGAGTGGGAGCAGTACTTC.